The next 5 T cell receptor beta chains were all read from a single sample in a study of shared clonotypes between healthy human individuals. TCRdb keeps only in-frame clones here, not all; method: immunoSEQ multiplex PCR. The sample shows about half a million clones, approximately 85% of them seen only once. Sequenced input: PBMCs. The receptors stem from a woman in her 40s in good health. Some clones in this sample may be carry-over from other donors' samples.

This clone occurred a few times. The J gene is TRBJ2-7, the V gene TRBV21-1; the table's D call TRBD2 went unverified against the DNA. TRBV21-1 is a pseudogene locus. The CDR3 spans 15 residues. The CDR3 DNA reads TGTGCCAGCAGCAATATAGGAGCCCCAGTCCACGAGCAGTACTTC. It translates to CASSNIGAPVHEQYF.

The chain joins TRBV29-1 to TRBJ2-7; 7 bases line up with TRBD2. The germline CDR1 and CDR2 sequences are SQVTM and ANQGSEA. CDR3 size: 12 residues. The V gene end was trimmed by 6 bases and the J gene end by 4 bases; junction bases not matched to a gene: 6. CDR3: CSVGGTQYEQYF. In DNA form, the CDR3 reads TGCAGCGTGGGGGGGACCCAGTACGAGCAGTACTTC.

The gene calls are TRBV4-2 and TRBJ2-7, with D unresolved. Per the germline V gene, CDR1 is LGHNA and CDR2 is YNFKEQ. Trimming took off 1 base at V and 5 bases at J, with 12 bases between the two ends. The CDR3 runs to 14 residues. The CDR3 DNA reads as TGTGCCAGCAGCCAAGGCGGCCCAGCGCACGAGCAGTACTTC. It codes for CASSQGGPAHEQYF.

The genes are TRBV7-7 and TRBJ2-1; D may be TRBD2 (6 bases). Per the germline V gene, CDR1 is SSHAT and CDR2 is FNYEAQ (reference sequence). Deletions cut 1 base from V and 7 bases from J, with 11 bases between. The CDR3 extends over 14 amino acids. This chain's CDR3 is CASSLVGSRNEQFF. As DNA, the CDR3 is TGTGCCAGCAGCTTAGTCGGGAGTAGGAATGAGCAGTTCTTC. The entire variable domain, with the rest obtained from reference TRBV7-7 and TRBJ2-1, is as follows: GAGVSQSPRYKVTKRGQDVTLRCDPISSHATLYWYQQALGQGPEFLTYFNYEAQPDKSGLPSDRFSAERPEGSISTLTIQRTEQRDSAMYRCASSLVGSRNEQFFGPGTRLTVL.

The chain has TRBV7-6 and TRBJ2-7; no firm D call. The CDR3 loop spans 13 amino acids. The germline V gene encodes CDR1 SGHVS and CDR2 FNYEAQ. V shed 1 base and J shed 0 bases, with 4 bases lying between them. As DNA, the CDR3 is TGTGCCAGCAGCTTAGAGTACTCCTACGAGCAGTACTTC. Its translation is CASSLEYSYEQYF.